These 2 T cell receptor beta chains were all obtained from the same sample, sequenced in a study of neoadjuvant nivolumab and ipilimumab in lung cancer. Assay: immunoSEQ multiplex PCR; the TCRdb copy retains only in-frame clones and omits some. Here the sample spans 25,000 or so clones, 83% being singletons. The sample here was tumor tissue, taken after neoadjuvant nivolumab, alone or with ipilimumab, at or shortly before surgery. The receptor source for this set is an adult with non-small cell lung cancer.

The V and J genes are TRBV19 and TRBJ2-3; no reliable D call. Trimming took 3 bases from V and 0 from J, leaving 13 bases between them. CDR1 is LNHDA and CDR2 is SQIVND in the germline V gene (reference sequence). This CDR3 is built from 16 residues. DNA for the CDR3: TGTGCCAGTAGTATTGTTGCAGGTTCTAGCACAGATACGCAGTATTTT. This encodes CASSIVAGSSTDTQYF.

As regards this clone: At one of its ends the junction is not consistent with the germline gene, which may arise from a read error. The chain combines TRBV7-2 with TRBJ2-7; TRBD2 matches at 8 bases. The CDR3 extends over 15 amino acids. Per germline, CDR1 SGHTA and CDR2 FQGNSA. The CDR3: CASSLDGRASDEQYF. The CDR3 DNA sequence: TGTGCCAGCAGCTTAGACGGGAGGGCCTCCGACGAGCAGTACTTC.